Each of the 23 T cell receptor beta chains below was sequenced from the same sample in a study of regulatory T cells in long-lasting Graves disease. Libraries of TCR beta came from iRepertoire HTBI primers plus Arm-PCR of CDR3 regions. TCRdb re-analysed the multiplex PCR reads in MiXCR, keeping a single row per CDR3 protein. Altogether some 490,000 distinct CDR3 sequences are present, around 13% being singletons, with the ten largest covering 7.5% to 9%. Time point meaning: newly diagnosed GD, antithyroid drugs for less than 3 months. Generation of the TCR library employed RNA extracted from PBMCs. This sample was also put to use in a study of T cells in Graves' hyperthyroidism and ophthalmopathy.

This sample comprised peripheral blood mononuclear cells (PBMCs), obtained at new diagnosis, from a patient treated with antithyroid drugs. The receptor set was obtained from a woman aged 25 to 39 with Graves disease.

This clonotype was found many times. This chain uses TRBV12-3 or TRBV12-4 with TRBJ1-5; D is ambiguous. This CDR3 comprises 14 residues. Trimming removed 3 bases from V and 6 bases from J, with 12 bases in between. The chain's CDR3 is CASSLWGSSQPQHF. CDR3 coding DNA: TGTGCCAGCAGTTTGTGGGGATCGTCTCAGCCCCAGCATTTT.

On this clonotype: The junction departs from germline at one end; a sequencing error may be responsible. The rearrangement uses TRBV5-1 and TRBJ2-5; the match to TRBD1 covers 7 bases. The CDR3 is 12 residues long. CDR1 and CDR2 from the germline V gene are SGHRS and YFSETQ. The CDR3 bases are TGCGCCAGCACGGGACAGCAAGAGGCCCAGTACTTC. Protein product: CASTGQQEAQYF.

This clonotype was recorded at least ten times. J is TRBJ2-7 and V is TRBV9; TRBD1 matches at 9 bases. CDR3 length equals 18 residues. CDR1 SGDLS and CDR2 YYNGEE come from the germline V gene. With V trimmed by 3 bases and J by 2 bases, 15 bases remained unmatched. The CDR3 region is CASSAGQGRSHSTYEQYF. The CDR3 DNA follows: TGTGCCAGCAGCGCCGGACAGGGGAGAAGCCACTCTACCTACGAGCAGTACTTC. Full variable domain (missing parts from reference TRBV9 and TRBJ2-7): DSGVTQTPKHLITATGQRVTLRCSPRSGDLSVYWYQQSLDQGLQFLIQYYNGEERAKGNILERFSAQQFPDLHSELNLSSLELGDSALYFCASSAGQGRSHSTYEQYFGPGTRLTVT.

This clonotype came up many times. This chain uses TRBV6-1 with TRBJ2-2; 12 positions agree with TRBD2. V was clipped by 8 bases and J by 6 bases; unmatched bases: 7. There are 15 residues in the CDR3. Germline V gene sequence: CDR1 MNHNS, CDR2 SASEGT. CDR3 in amino acids: CASSRLAGGPGELFF. CDR3 nucleotide sequence: TGTGCCAGCTCGAGGCTAGCGGGAGGGCCCGGGGAGCTGTTTTTT.

This clonotype was seen at least ten times. J is TRBJ2-5 and V is TRBV11-2, with D unresolved. The CDR3 consists of 14 residues. V shed 5 bases and J shed 4 bases, with 14 bases lying between them. Germline CDR1 is SGHAT and CDR2 is FQNNGV. The CDR3 here is CASSRFGNRETQYF. The CDR3 DNA reads TGTGCCAGCAGCCGGTTTGGAAATCGAGAGACCCAGTACTTC.

The sample holds many counts of this clonotype. The CDR3 is CASSYDRAADYGYTF. CDR3 in DNA: TGTGCCAGCAGTTACGATCGGGCTGCGGACTATGGCTACACCTTC. J is TRBJ1-2 and V is TRBV12-3 or TRBV12-4; unclear D gene. The V end lost 4 bases, the J end lost 3 bases, and 15 bases lay between the germline ends. The length of the CDR3 is 15 residues.

This clonotype occurred many times. The junction and the germline gene differ at one end; a read error may be behind it. The chain has TRBV2 and TRBJ2-3, with TRBD2 identical over 13 bases. CDR3 length: 15 amino acids. Germline CDR1 SNHLY, CDR2 FYNNEI. The CDR3 DNA follows: TGTGCCAGCAGTGATGAATCACTAGCGGGAGGGCCCCCCTGTTTT. This translates into CASSDESLAGGPPCF. Supplemented by reference TRBV2 and TRBJ2-3, the full variable domain reads EPEVTQTPSHQVTQMGQEVILRCVPISNHLYFYWYRQILGQKVEFLVSFYNNEISEKSEIFDDQFSVERPDGSNFTLKIRSTKLEDSAMYFCASSDESLAGGPPCFGPGTRLTVL.

This clonotype was counted ten times or more. This rearrangement joins TRBV2 to TRBJ2-3; no definite D call. The CDR3 is 16 amino acids. Looked up from germline, CDR1 is SNHLY and CDR2 is FYNNEI. The V and J ends lost 8 bases and 2 bases respectively, with 20 bases between them. The CDR3 protein is CASGERALSTTDTQYF. Written as DNA, the CDR3 is TGTGCCAGCGGGGAACGGGCCCTAAGCACCACAGATACGCAGTATTTT.

This clonotype was counted many times. The V and J genes are TRBV28 and TRBJ2-1; 11 bases are shared with TRBD2. CDR1 is MDHEN, CDR2 SYDVKM, per germline. The CDR3 spans 15 residues. Trimming removed 3 bases from V and 9 bases from J; junction bases left unmatched: 7. Written as DNA, the CDR3 is TGTGCCAGCAGTTTCTATCAGCTAGCGGGAGGTGAGCAGTTCTTC. It is translated as CASSFYQLAGGEQFF.

This chain joins TRBV2 and TRBJ2-7, with no clear D. The CDR3 spans 12 residues. CDR1 is SNHLY, CDR2 FYNNEI, per germline. Between the trimmed V and J ends, which lost 2 bases and 9 bases, there was a span of 11 bases. The CDR3 loop reads CASSESLRGQYF. CDR3 nucleotide sequence: TGTGCCAGCAGTGAAAGTCTGCGTGGGCAGTACTTC.

This clonotype was counted between two and nine times. The chain employs TRBV12-3 or TRBV12-4 and TRBJ2-2; 7 positions agree with TRBD1. This CDR3 region has 13 residues. The junction had 4 bases not matched to a gene; V was cut back by 6 bases and J by 6 bases. CDR3 in amino acids: CASSRTGAGELFF. The CDR3 DNA is TGTGCCAGCAGCCGAACAGGGGCCGGGGAGCTGTTTTTT.

The table lists this clonotype with many counts. The rearrangement joins TRBV3-1 to TRBJ2-5; the match to TRBD2 covers 9 bases. The DNA end is a closer match to TRBJ2-1, so the J assignment may be wrong. This CDR3 is 17 amino acids long. Germline assignment: CDR1 LGHDT and CDR2 YNNKEL (reference sequence). DNA of the CDR3: TGTGCCAGCAGCCTCTACTCTGCGGGAGGGCCGGGCAATGAGCAGTTCTTC. It translates to CASSLYSAGGPGNEQFF.

This clonotype was detected many times. A read error may account for a junction end that differs from germline. V usage is TRBV5-1 and J usage is TRBJ2-6; D may be TRBD1 (6 bases). Germline V CDR1 and CDR2: SGHRS, YFSETQ. The CDR3 is 15 amino acids. The CDR3 region is CASSPDSSGANVLTF. CDR3 DNA: TGTGCCAGCAGTCCGGACAGCTCTGGGGCCAACGTCCTGACTTTC.

This clonotype was picked up many times. The chain joins TRBV12-3 or TRBV12-4 to TRBJ1-2; D is undetermined. The CDR3 length is 14 residues. V dropped 3 bases and J dropped 5 bases, with 13 bases sitting between them. CDR3 DNA: TGTGCCAGCAGTTTGGCCAGTTCCTCTTATGGCTACACCTTC. Protein product: CASSLASSSYGYTF.

As regards this clonotype: This CDR3 is missing its conserved last phenylalanine or tryptophan, likely due to a read error. This chain joins TRBV7-8 and TRBJ2-5; 13 bases line up with TRBD2. The germline V gene encodes CDR1 SGHVS and CDR2 FQNEAQ. V shed 0 bases and J 4 bases; nucleotides not matched to a gene: 5. This CDR3 is built from 17 residues. The CDR3 sequence is CASSLAGGLAGRETQYL. The CDR3 DNA sequence: TGTGCCAGCAGCTTAGCAGGGGGACTAGCGGGAAGAGAGACCCAGTACCTC.

This clonotype has ten or more counts. This chain connects TRBV4-1 to TRBJ2-5, with D uncertain. The CDR3 totals 14 residues. The V gene's germline CDR1 is MGHRA and CDR2 YSYEKL. The V end was cut by 3 bases, the J end by 5 bases, with 13 bases between. The CDR3 sequence is CASSQDHSVETQYF. The CDR3 nucleotides are TGCGCCAGCAGCCAGGACCACTCGGTGGAGACCCAGTACTTC.

This clonotype was seen many times. This chain joins TRBV28 and TRBJ1-1; tentatively, D is TRBD1 (6 bases). Trimming cost V 3 bases and J 1 base, with 9 bases left between them. This CDR3 has 14 residues. The germline CDR1 and CDR2 sequences are MDHEN and SYDVKM. CDR3 nucleotide sequence: TGTGCCAGCAGTTTCGGGGGGCGGAACACTGAAGCTTTCTTT. This translates into CASSFGGRNTEAFF.

This clonotype occurred many times. This chain uses TRBV3-1 with TRBJ2-2; D unresolved. V shed 1 base and J shed 6 bases, with 6 bases lying between them. Germline CDR1 and CDR2: LGHDT and YNNKEL (reference sequence). The CDR3 runs 13 residues. The DNA of the CDR3 is TGTGCCAGCAGCCAAGGTAGACCCGGGGAGCTGTTTTTT. Protein: CASSQGRPGELFF.

The rearrangement joins TRBV12-3 or TRBV12-4 to TRBJ1-3; D not certain. V lost 1 base and J lost 0, with 13 bases in between. The CDR3 loop spans 17 amino acids. CDR3 DNA sequence: TGTGCCAGCAGTTTAGGGACTCGCCTCACCTCTGGAAACACCATATATTTT. As protein: CASSLGTRLTSGNTIYF.

The table lists this clonotype with many counts. J is TRBJ2-6 and V is TRBV7-2, with D possibly matching TRBD1 (5 bases). The CDR3 is 18 residues long. The V and J ends lost 2 bases and 0 bases respectively, with 14 bases between them. CDR1 and CDR2 from the germline V gene are SGHTA and FQGNSA. CDR3 loop: CASSLQGGTFSGANVLTF. Here the CDR3 DNA reads TGTGCCAGCAGCTTACAGGGCGGAACGTTCTCTGGGGCCAACGTCCTGACTTTC. Together with reference TRBV7-2 and TRBJ2-6, the CDR3 gives the full variable domain: GAGVSQSPSNKVTEKGKDVELRCDPISGHTALYWYRQSLGQGLEFLIYFQGNSAPDKSGLPSDRFSAERTGGSVSTLTIQRTQQEDSAVYLCASSLQGGTFSGANVLTFGAGSRLTVL.

Comments on this clonotype: A clone one base away is much larger, so this may be a read error. The CDR3 DNA follows: TGTGCCAGCAGACGTGGGGGCGCCTACGAGCAGTACTTC. It yields the protein CASRRGGAYEQYF. The chain is built from TRBV28 and TRBJ2-7, with D perhaps matching TRBD1 (6 bases). The CDR3 is 13 amino acids. V dropped 6 bases and J dropped 2 bases, with 11 bases sitting between them. The germline CDR1 and CDR2 sequences are MDHEN and SYDVKM.

The chain joins TRBV7-2 to TRBJ2-1; D remains ambiguous. The germline V and J ends were trimmed by 3 bases and 5 bases, with 11 bases remaining between them. The CDR3 runs 14 residues. Germline-derived CDR1 and CDR2 are SGHTA and FQGNSA. The CDR3: CASSLSLGHNEQFF. Written as DNA, the CDR3 is TGTGCCAGCAGCTTGTCACTGGGCCACAATGAGCAGTTCTTC.

This chain uses TRBV29-1 with TRBJ2-7; a weak D match, TRBD2 (5 bases). The CDR3 sequence is 12 residues long. Trimming removed 6 bases at V and 1 base at J, with 10 bases between. Germline V CDR1 and CDR2: SQVTM, ANQGSEA. The CDR3 region is CSVIGNSYEQYF. The CDR3 DNA sequence: TGCAGCGTGATCGGGAATTCCTACGAGCAGTACTTC.